Below are 9 T cell receptor beta chains sequenced from a single sample in a study of tumor and adjacent non-tumor tissue in lung cancer. RNA was extracted from bulk tissue without any cell sorting. TCRbeta libraries were built with three rounds of nested PCR, modified from ARM-PCR. MiXCR, applied by TCRdb to the multiplex PCR reads, yields one record per CDR3 protein. This sample has 90,000 or so distinct CDR3 sequences, with roughly two thirds found just once. Source material: lung tumor tissue. Source of these receptors: a man aged 65-85 years with non-small cell lung cancer.

Details on this clonotype: A much larger clone differs by one base, so this may be a read error. This sequence joins TRBV4-1 and TRBJ2-3, with 7 bases aligning to TRBD1. The trim removed 1 base at V and 11 bases at J, leaving 15 bases unmatched. Per the germline V gene, CDR1 is MGHRA and CDR2 is YSYEKL. This CDR3 has 16 amino acids. CDR3 in DNA: TGCGCCAGCAGCCAAGCCGATCTCAAGGGGGCGTCTGGGCAGTATTTT. Translation: CASSQADLKGASGQYF.

The chain recombines TRBV2 with TRBJ1-2, with TRBD1 as a possible D gene (5 bases). This CDR3 has 14 residues. Germline CDR1 is SNHLY and CDR2 is FYNNEI. The V end was cut by 6 bases, the J end by 0 bases, with 11 bases between. The CDR3 coding sequence is TGTGCCAGCAGAAAGTCAGGGTCTAACTATGGCTACACCTTC. This encodes CASRKSGSNYGYTF.

Turning to this clonotype: Likely a read error: the CDR3 ends without its conserved phenylalanine or tryptophan. The genes are TRBV11-2 and TRBJ1-3, with D perhaps matching TRBD1 (6 bases). Germline CDR1 SGHAT, CDR2 FQNNGV. The CDR3 consists of 15 residues. V was clipped by 4 bases and J by 8 bases, with 18 bases between them. Here the CDR3 reads CASSSNGGLRDTIYS. Written as DNA, the CDR3 is TGTGCCAGCAGCTCCAACGGGGGGCTTAGAGACACCATATATTCT.

This clonotype was detected ten times or more. The chain uses TRBV4-2 and TRBJ2-1; 7 bases agree with TRBD2. The CDR3 contains 16 residues. Germline V lookup: CDR1 LGHNA, CDR2 YNFKEQ. Trimming at V came to 0 bases and at J to 4 bases, leaving 6 bases not matched to a gene. DNA of the CDR3: TGTGCCAGCAGCCAAGAGCGGCTAGCGGAGTACAATGAGCAGTTCTTC. Protein product: CASSQERLAEYNEQFF.

The rearrangement links TRBV6-1 to TRBJ2-2, with D possibly TRBD1 on 6 matching bases. Trimming took off 7 bases at V and 10 bases at J, with 22 bases between the two ends. Germline V lookup: CDR1 MNHNS, CDR2 SASEGT. The CDR3 has 15 amino acids. In DNA, the CDR3 is TGTGCCAGCAAACGGGGACACCGGACGGCAGAGGAGCTGTTTTTT. Protein product: CASKRGHRTAEELFF.

To note about this clonotype: A much larger clone lies a single base off, so this may be a read error. The chain uses TRBV6-5 and TRBJ2-2; D gene ambiguous. The germline gives CDR1 MNHEY, CDR2 SVGAGI. The CDR3 consists of 16 residues. With 8 bases removed from V and 0 bases from J, the gap between germline ends came to 16 bases. The CDR3 is CASPLGHSPNTGELFF. DNA of the CDR3: TGTGCCAGCCCCTTAGGGCACAGCCCGAACACCGGGGAGCTGTTTTTT.

A remark on this clonotype: No conserved phenylalanine or tryptophan is present at the end of the CDR3, so a read error is the likely explanation. The chain carries TRBV10-3 and TRBJ2-5; TRBD2 matches at 10 bases. V trimming: 5 bases; J trimming: 0 bases; junction bases outside the gene matches: 9. The germline CDR1 and CDR2 sequences are ENHRY and SYGVKD. The length of the CDR3 is 17 residues. CDR3 amino acids: CAISNQVTSGDQETQYL. The CDR3, as DNA: TGTGCCATCAGTAACCAAGTAACTAGCGGGGACCAAGAGACCCAGTACCTC.

As regards this clonotype: At one boundary the junction diverges from the germline segment, which might be a read error. The V gene is TRBV11-2, the J gene TRBJ2-5, with 9 bases fitting TRBD2. Germline CDR1 is SGHAT and CDR2 is FQNNGV. The CDR3 is 17 amino acids. CDR3 DNA: TGTGCCAGCAGCTCAGGGGCTAGCGGGATCCTCGTGGAGACCCGGTACTTC. This sequence encodes CASSSGASGILVETRYF.

As for this clonotype: The DNA is left out, because the CDR3 cannot be placed on it with certainty; the CDR3 is given as TCRdb lists it. This sequence joins TRBV7-9 and TRBJ1-2; the table's D call, TRBD1, has no DNA check behind it. The germline V gene encodes CDR1 SEHNR and CDR2 FQNEAQ (reference sequence). With termini counted, the CDR3 has 13 amino acids. The CDR3 region is CASSFGQGSGCTF.